The clone carrying this T cell receptor (beta chain) appeared once. What it binds is not known. Sequencing used immunoSEQ v3.0 at survey level. Data came from immunoSEQ multiplex PCR; TCRdb stores just in-frame clones and leaves some out. Altogether roughly 7,200 clones are present, approximately 73% being singletons, with the ten largest covering around 30%. Germline loops: CDR1 SQVTM, CDR2 ANQGSEA. The CDR3 is 14 residues long. V lost 6 bases and J lost 3, with 17 bases in between. These data originate in a study of long-term antiretroviral therapy in people with HIV. Study-wide points: All blood samples came from the years 2004 to 2017, possibly under older ART regimens. At every time point, clones expanded before ART dominated the repertoire. Controls exceeded HIV repertoires in CDR3 length range. ART preceded a rise in diversity that nonetheless stayed lower than in transplant donor controls.

The source was unsorted PBMCs, collected 0.2 years after starting antiretroviral therapy. The chain uses TRBV29-1 and TRBJ1-1, with D possibly TRBD1 on 6 matching bases. The clonotype originates from a man aged 35 to 55 with HIV. CDR3 coding DNA: TGCAGCGTCAGTCGGGACCCAGGGGACACTGAAGCTTTCTTT. It specifies CSVSRDPGDTEAFF.